The clone carrying this T cell receptor beta chain was counted many times. Its matching antigen is unknown. TCRdb reprocessed the 5' RACE reads with MiXCR, giving one entry per CDR3 protein. This table holds 35,000 or so distinct CDR3 sequences, 5.2% found once. The time point here: sample taken at primary tumor resection. Sequencing was performed on whole RNA extracted from tumor and nontumor lung tissue, or from frozen PBMC, and the material was left unsorted. This specimen belongs to a study of spatial heterogeneity in lung cancer. Study as a whole: Beta-chain sequences consistently outnumbered alpha-chain sequences in detection.

Whole-study results and caveats: The study found ubiquitous expanded tumor TCRs in blood more at resection than follow-up.

The material sequenced was PBMCs, taken at surgery. The TCR originated in a female donor with early-stage non-small cell lung cancer.

For the CDR3, the DNA is TGTGCCAGCAGGGAACACGGCACTGAAGCTTTCTTT. Amino acid sequence: CASREHGTEAFF. The chain employs TRBV28 and TRBJ1-1; D is ambiguous. From germline, CDR1 is MDHEN and CDR2 SYDVKM. With 6 bases removed from V and 4 bases from J, the gap between germline ends came to 9 bases. The CDR3 covers 12 residues.